The 28 T cell receptor beta chains given below trace back to one sample, sequenced in a study of long-term antiretroviral therapy in people with HIV. Investigators performed immunoSEQ version v3.0 at survey level. The table came from immunoSEQ multiplex PCR; TCRdb's copy has only in-frame clones and leaves some out. Of roughly 30,000 clones listed, about 95% were seen once; the top ten hold around 7.6%. Material: unsorted PBMCs, obtained 6 to 6.5 years after starting antiretroviral therapy. The receptors originated from a man aged 25 to 40 with HIV.

The rearrangement joins TRBV28 to TRBJ1-2; D call uncertain. V gave up 2 bases and J gave up 8 bases, with 9 bases separating them. The CDR3 runs 12 residues. Germline values: CDR1 MDHEN, CDR2 SYDVKM. CDR3 in amino acids: CASSLGQDGYTF. The CDR3, as DNA: TGTGCCAGCAGTTTAGGGCAGGACGGCTACACCTTC.

J is TRBJ1-1 and V is TRBV5-4, with no clear D. The CDR3 extends over 12 amino acids. V was pared by 3 bases and J by 8 bases, with 11 bases between. The germline V gene encodes CDR1 SGHNT and CDR2 YYREEE (reference sequence). CDR3 coding DNA: TGTGCCAGCAGCTCCTCCGAAAGAGAAGCTTTCTTT. The encoded protein is CASSSSEREAFF.

In nucleotides, the CDR3 is TGTGCCAGCTCTTTATCTCGGGCAGGGGGCCGTGGGCGCACTGAAGCTTTCTTT. This encodes CASSLSRAGGRGRTEAFF. This chain connects TRBV27 to TRBJ1-1; TRBD1 matches 8 bases. The CDR3 loop spans 18 amino acids. The V gene end was trimmed by 8 bases and the J gene end by 4 bases; junction bases not matched to a gene: 21. CDR1 MNHEY and CDR2 SMNVEV come from the germline V gene (reference sequence).

V is TRBV5-1 and J is TRBJ1-5; no clear D. Germline-derived CDR1 and CDR2 are SGHRS and YFSETQ. This CDR3 is built from 14 residues. V was pared by 3 bases and J by 1 base, with 8 bases between. For the CDR3, the DNA is TGCGCCAGCAGCTCTGGAGGGAGCAATCAGCCCCAGCATTTT. Amino acid sequence: CASSSGGSNQPQHF.

The chain links TRBV28 to TRBJ2-2; D uncertain. Trimming removed 5 bases at V and 1 base at J, with 8 bases between. The CDR3 loop spans 14 amino acids. The V gene's germline CDR1 is MDHEN and CDR2 SYDVKM. The CDR3 DNA follows: TGTGCCAGCAGTCCCCGTTGGAACACCGGGGAGCTGTTTTTT. Residues: CASSPRWNTGELFF. The entire variable domain, with the rest obtained from reference TRBV28 and TRBJ2-2, is as follows: DVKVTQSSRYLVKRTGEKVFLECVQDMDHENMFWYRQDPGLGLRLIYFSYDVKMKEKGDIPEGYSVSREKKERFSLILESASTNQTSMYLCASSPRWNTGELFFGEGSRLTVL.

As to this clone: Different DNA sequences within this sample yield the same CDR3. V usage is TRBV7-3 and J usage is TRBJ1-1; D is unclear. The V and J ends lost 6 bases and 2 bases respectively, with 10 bases between them. CDR1 is SGHTA and CDR2 is FQGTGA in the germline V gene. CDR3 length: 13 amino acids. CDR3 sequence: CASSSLGNTEAFF. The CDR3, as DNA: TGTGCCAGCAGTTCTCTCGGCAACACTGAAGCTTTCTTT.

The chain employs TRBV30 and TRBJ2-1; 7 nucleotides agree with TRBD1. This CDR3 contains 14 residues. Trimming removed 7 bases from V and 2 bases from J; junction bases left unmatched: 8. Germline CDR1 reads GTSNPN; CDR2 reads SVGIG (reference sequence). Written as DNA, the CDR3 is TGTGCCTCCAACCGGGACAGAGCCTACAATGAGCAGTTCTTC. This codes for CASNRDRAYNEQFF.

The CDR3 here is CASSLRVAGAPDTQYF. CDR3 coding DNA: TGTGCCAGCAGCTTAAGAGTAGCGGGGGCACCCGATACGCAGTATTTT. The chain has TRBV7-2 and TRBJ2-3; 9 nucleotides line up with TRBD2. This CDR3 has 16 amino acids. Germline V gene sequence: CDR1 SGHTA, CDR2 FQGNSA. Unmatched junction bases numbered 9, after V lost 2 bases and J lost 6 bases.

The CDR3 reads CASSIYPGLAYEQYF. CDR3 sequence (DNA): TGTGCCAGTAGTATCTACCCGGGACTAGCCTACGAGCAGTACTTC. V usage is TRBV19 and J usage is TRBJ2-7, with 8 bases lining up with TRBD2. Germline V gene sequence: CDR1 LNHDA, CDR2 SQIVND (reference sequence). The CDR3 totals 15 residues. Germline trimming cut 3 bases from V and 2 bases from J; bases unmatched to any gene: 6.

The J gene is TRBJ2-5, the V gene TRBV30; 8 bases fit TRBD2. CDR3 length: 16 residues. The germline V gene has CDR1 GTSNPN and CDR2 SVGIG (reference sequence). V dropped 2 bases and J dropped 1; count of bases not matched to a gene: 9. The CDR3 nucleotides read TGTGCCTGGAGTAAACCGGGACTAGGATCCCAAGAGACCCAGTACTTC. Its protein is CAWSKPGLGSQETQYF.

V and J are TRBV19 and TRBJ2-7, with 7 bases that match TRBD1. This CDR3 is built from 16 residues. Germline trimming cut 4 bases from V and 1 base from J; bases unmatched to any gene: 10. The germline CDR1 and CDR2 sequences are LNHDA and SQIVND (reference sequence). CDR3 DNA sequence: TGTGCCAGTAGTACCCGACCGGGACAGTTATCCTACGAGCAGTACTTC. Amino acids: CASSTRPGQLSYEQYF.

The genes are TRBV9 and TRBJ1-5; D not resolved. Germline V gene lookup returns CDR1 SGDLS and CDR2 YYNGEE. This CDR3 spans 15 amino acids. Deletions cut 4 bases from V and 0 bases from J, with 11 bases between. In DNA form, the CDR3 reads TGTGCCAGCAGCTCGGGTGTATCTAGCAATCAGCCCCAGCATTTT. The encoded protein is CASSSGVSSNQPQHF.

V gene TRBV11-2 combines with J gene TRBJ1-3; 11 bases agree with TRBD1. The CDR3 covers 16 residues. V gave up 5 bases and J gave up 4 bases; unmatched junction bases: 7. Germline CDR1 and CDR2: SGHAT and FQNNGV. CDR3 coding DNA: TGTGCCAGCAGCCCCGGACAGGGGGCAGGAGGAAACACCATATATTTT. Translated: CASSPGQGAGGNTIYF.

This clone was seen a single time. The V call is TRBV7-9, the J call TRBJ1-6; D might be TRBD1 (6 bases). Germline V gene sequence: CDR1 SEHNR, CDR2 FQNEAQ (reference sequence). Trimming cost V 8 bases and J 8 bases, with 16 bases left between them. This CDR3 has 14 residues. This chain's CDR3 is CASQRQEKYSPLHF. CDR3 bases: TGTGCCAGCCAACGACAGGAGAAATATTCACCCCTCCACTTT.

The chain combines TRBV2 with TRBJ2-7; a possible D gene is TRBD1 (5 bases). The V end was cut by 2 bases, the J end by 2 bases, with 10 bases between. Germline loops: CDR1 SNHLY, CDR2 FYNNEI. CDR3 length: 14 residues. The CDR3 here is CASSEQGETYEQYF. CDR3 coding DNA: TGTGCCAGCAGTGAACAAGGGGAAACCTACGAGCAGTACTTC.

The DNA for the CDR3 is TGTGCCAGTAGTATAGAGGGGGTGCGCAATCAGCCCCAGCATTTT. This gives the protein CASSIEGVRNQPQHF. The V gene is TRBV19, the J gene TRBJ1-5; possibly TRBD1 for D (5 bases). In germline, CDR1 is LNHDA, CDR2 SQIVND (reference sequence). V dropped 0 bases and J dropped 2 bases, with 8 bases sitting between them. CDR3 length: 15 residues.

The chain carries TRBV5-6 and TRBJ1-4; D gene unclear. Per germline, CDR1 SGHDT and CDR2 YYEEEE. The CDR3 is made up of 12 amino acids. V dropped 3 bases and J dropped 10 bases, with 10 bases sitting between them. CDR3 sequence reads: CASSSFGGKLFF. The DNA for the CDR3 is TGTGCCAGCAGCTCGTTTGGCGGAAAACTGTTTTTT.

This chain links TRBV19 with TRBJ1-2; 7 nucleotides line up with TRBD1. The V and J ends lost 3 bases and 2 bases, in that order; junction bases with no gene match: 6. The CDR3 is 15 residues long. Germline V gene lookup returns CDR1 LNHDA and CDR2 SQIVND (reference sequence). The CDR3: CASSIRSDRNYGYTF. For the CDR3, the DNA is TGTGCCAGTAGTATTCGCTCGGACAGGAACTATGGCTACACCTTC.

V is TRBV27 and J is TRBJ2-7; no clear D. Trimming took off 1 base at V and 2 bases at J, with 15 bases between the two ends. There are 16 residues in the CDR3. The germline CDR1 and CDR2 sequences are MNHEY and SMNVEV (reference sequence). CDR3 coding DNA: TGTGCCAGCAGTTTATTGACCTCCTCAGGCGCCTACGAGCAGTACTTC. Protein: CASSLLTSSGAYEQYF.

The chain employs TRBV7-9 and TRBJ1-1; 8 positions match TRBD1. J gave up 3 bases and V 1 base, and 10 bases lay outside the gene matches. The V gene's germline CDR1 is SEHNR and CDR2 FQNEAQ (reference sequence). CDR3 size: 17 residues. The CDR3 here is CASSLGAYRGVDTEAFF. In DNA form, the CDR3 reads TGTGCCAGCAGCTTAGGGGCCTACAGGGGGGTGGACACTGAAGCTTTCTTT.

The chain has TRBV28 and TRBJ2-1; unclear D gene. The CDR3 consists of 12 residues. Looked up from germline, CDR1 is MDHEN and CDR2 is SYDVKM. The V gene lost 3 bases and the J gene lost 7 bases, with 7 bases spanning the gap. In nucleotides, the CDR3 is TGTGCCAGCAGTTTTTCAATAAATGAGCAGTTCTTC. Amino acids: CASSFSINEQFF.

In its sample, this clone was seen a few times. The CDR3 bases are TGTGCCAGCAGTGAAGAGGCTGAGAATTCACCCCTCCACTTT. It encodes CASSEEAENSPLHF. The V and J genes are TRBV6-1 and TRBJ1-6; D remains unclear. The CDR3 contains 14 residues. Deletions cut 1 base from V and 7 bases from J, with 8 bases between. CDR1 is MNHNS and CDR2 is SASEGT in the germline V gene.

V gene TRBV4-2 combines with J gene TRBJ1-5, with D hard to call. V lost 0 bases and J lost 2, with 17 bases in between. Germline V CDR1 and CDR2: LGHNA, YNFKEQ. The CDR3 contains 18 residues. CDR3 amino acids: CASSQDPGPKERNQPQHF. CDR3 nucleotides: TGTGCCAGCAGCCAAGATCCGGGCCCCAAGGAACGCAATCAGCCCCAGCATTTT.

The chain links TRBV6-1 to TRBJ1-1; D ambiguous. Germline V gene data show CDR1 as MNHNS and CDR2 as SASEGT. The CDR3 runs to 14 residues. The germline V and J ends were trimmed by 6 bases and 10 bases, with 21 bases remaining between them. In DNA form, the CDR3 reads TGTGCCAGCAGAAAAGACCAGACCCCGCGAGGAGCTTTCTTT. Amino acid sequence: CASRKDQTPRGAFF.

The chain combines TRBV28 with TRBJ2-1; weak D call: TRBD1 (6 bases). Trimming took off 7 bases at V and 4 bases at J, with 11 bases between the two ends. Germline CDR1 is MDHEN and CDR2 is SYDVKM. The length of the CDR3 is 13 residues. CDR3 sequence reads: CASTPQGYNEQFF. The CDR3 DNA reads as TGTGCCAGCACCCCACAGGGATACAATGAGCAGTTCTTC.

This sequence joins TRBV9 and TRBJ1-1, with unresolved D. Germline V gene sequence: CDR1 SGDLS, CDR2 YYNGEE. The CDR3 totals 13 residues. V was pared by 0 bases and J by 4 bases, with 7 bases between. Here the CDR3 DNA reads TGTGCCAGCAGCGTAGTAGTGGGCACTGAAGCTTTCTTT. It yields the protein CASSVVVGTEAFF.

This rearrangement joins TRBV18 to TRBJ2-7; D gene uncertain. Germline V gene data show CDR1 as KGHSH and CDR2 as LQKENI. The CDR3 is 17 residues long. V dropped 6 bases and J dropped 0 bases, with 21 bases sitting between them. The DNA of the CDR3 is TGTGCCAGCTCGCAACAGCGTCCCGATCGCTTCTCCTACGAGCAGTACTTC. The encoded protein is CASSQQRPDRFSYEQYF.

The V gene is TRBV5-4, the J gene TRBJ1-1, with a possible D match to TRBD1 (5 bases). This CDR3 region has 17 residues. Germline V gives CDR1 SGHNT, CDR2 YYREEE (reference sequence). V was clipped by 4 bases and J by 3 bases, with 22 bases between them. CDR3 in amino acids: CASSRLSWQGVDTEAFF. The CDR3 nucleotides are TGTGCCAGCAGCCGCCTAAGTTGGCAGGGCGTAGACACTGAAGCTTTCTTT.